These 30 T cell receptor beta chains came from one sample sequenced in a study of T cells after yellow fever vaccination. TCRdb reanalysed the 5' RACE reads using MiXCR and keeps one entry per CDR3 protein. This table holds some 500,000 distinct CDR3 sequences, 13% found once. This material consisted of PBMCs, taken on the day of the yellow fever booster vaccination. The receptors were sampled from a young man who received the YFV17D yellow fever vaccine.

This clonotype has a handful of counts. The V and J genes are TRBV5-1 and TRBJ1-1; D perhaps matches TRBD1 (6 bases). This CDR3 region has 14 residues. Trimming removed 2 bases at V and 1 base at J, with 9 bases between. Germline lookup yields CDR1 SGHRS and CDR2 YFSETQ. The CDR3: CASSFTGQNTEAFF. The CDR3 DNA reads TGCGCCAGCAGCTTTACGGGACAGAACACTGAAGCTTTCTTT. Full variable domain (missing parts from reference TRBV5-1 and TRBJ1-1): KAGVTQTPRYLIKTRGQQVTLSCSPISGHRSVSWYQQTPGQGLQFLFEYFSETQRNKGNFPGRFSGRQFSNSRSEMNVSTLELGDSALYLCASSFTGQNTEAFFGQGTRLTVV.

Only a few counts were recorded for this clonotype. The rearrangement uses TRBV27 and TRBJ2-2; D remains ambiguous. The V and J ends lost 3 bases and 0 bases respectively, with 5 bases between them. Germline assignment: CDR1 MNHEY and CDR2 SMNVEV (reference sequence). This CDR3 comprises 14 residues. The CDR3 protein is CASSFRTNTGELFF. DNA of the CDR3: TGTGCCAGCAGTTTCCGAACGAACACCGGGGAGCTGTTTTTT.

This clonotype was counted only a few times. The chain couples TRBV12-3 or TRBV12-4 to TRBJ2-1, with D perhaps TRBD1 (5 bases). The CDR3 has 15 residues. The V and J ends lost 5 bases and 3 bases respectively, with 14 bases between them. DNA of the CDR3: TGTGCCAGCAGTCCCCGAAGGGGTAACTACAATGAGCAGTTCTTC. Translated, it gives CASSPRRGNYNEQFF.

This clonotype has just a few counts. This chain links TRBV11-3 with TRBJ2-1; 9 bases line up with TRBD2. Germline trimming cut 5 bases from V and 6 bases from J; bases unmatched to any gene: 8. The CDR3 length is 15 residues. Germline CDR1 is SGHNT and CDR2 is YENEEA. CDR3 in DNA: TGTGCCAGCAGCCAGAGGGCGGGAGGGTTCAATGAGCAGTTCTTC. It encodes CASSQRAGGFNEQFF.

This clonotype was seen a handful of times. The chain couples TRBV18 to TRBJ2-4; D could derive from TRBD1 or TRBD2 (5 bases each). CDR3 length: 14 amino acids. The germline V gene encodes CDR1 KGHSH and CDR2 LQKENI. Between the trimmed V and J ends, which lost 0 bases and 11 bases, there was a span of 14 bases. The DNA for the CDR3 is TGTGCCAGCTCACCACCGGGGACGGCGACCTTTCAGTACTTC. This encodes CASSPPGTATFQYF.

The J gene is TRBJ1-6, the V gene TRBV28; tentatively, D is TRBD1 (6 bases). Trimming pared 5 bases from V and 11 bases from J, leaving 13 bases between. The CDR3 contains 13 residues. From germline, CDR1 is MDHEN and CDR2 SYDVKM. CDR3 coding DNA: TGTGCCAGCAGTCTCAGGGGCGGTACACCCCTCCACTTT. It translates to CASSLRGGTPLHF.

Only a few counts were recorded for this clonotype. The V call is TRBV5-1, the J call TRBJ2-4; possibly TRBD1 or TRBD2 for D (6 bases each). CDR3 length: 13 residues. Germline V gene sequence: CDR1 SGHRS, CDR2 YFSETQ. The V end lost 7 bases, the J end lost 9 bases, and 17 bases lay between the germline ends. The CDR3 sequence: CASSGGPGSIQYF. As DNA, the CDR3 is TGCGCCAGCTCCGGGGGCCCCGGCAGCATTCAGTACTTC.

The J gene is TRBJ2-3, the V gene TRBV28, with 8 bases identical to TRBD2. The CDR3 loop spans 20 amino acids. Germline CDR1 reads MDHEN; CDR2 reads SYDVKM. V lost 2 bases, J lost 0 bases, and 16 bases stayed unmatched. DNA of the CDR3: TGTGCCAGCAGTTTACCCCTCGGGGCTAGCGGGCAAACTAGCACAGATACGCAGTATTTT. Its protein is CASSLPLGASGQTSTDTQYF.

In its sample, this clonotype was seen a few times. The chain recombines TRBV20-1 with TRBJ2-2; TRBD1 is a possible D gene (6 bases). Looked up from germline, CDR1 is DFQATT and CDR2 is SNEGSKA (reference sequence). The V end was cut by 6 bases, the J end by 1 base, with 12 bases between. The CDR3 consists of 14 residues. The CDR3 here is CSARGGQNTGELFF. As DNA, the CDR3 is TGCAGTGCCAGGGGCGGGCAGAACACCGGGGAGCTGTTTTTT.

This clonotype showed up many times. This chain joins TRBV29-1 and TRBJ1-1, with D unclear. Trimming cost V 4 bases and J 2 bases, with 14 bases left between them. This CDR3 region has 14 residues. Germline CDR1 and CDR2: SQVTM and ANQGSEA. CDR3 amino acids: CSVGRKDSNTEAFF. Written as DNA, the CDR3 is TGCAGCGTTGGAAGGAAGGATTCAAACACTGAAGCTTTCTTT.

The chain is built from TRBV20-1 and TRBJ1-2; D perhaps matches TRBD1 (6 bases). With 4 bases removed from V and 0 bases from J, the gap between germline ends came to 9 bases. Germline V lookup: CDR1 DFQATT, CDR2 SNEGSKA (reference sequence). The CDR3 runs to 13 residues. The CDR3 sequence: CSAKEGANYGYTF. For the CDR3, the DNA is TGCAGTGCTAAAGAGGGGGCTAACTATGGCTACACCTTC.

The chain links TRBV4-1 to TRBJ2-1; 8 positions match TRBD2. Losses at the gene ends were 3 bases for V and 4 bases for J; bases not matched to a gene: 11. The CDR3 length is 17 residues. Germline assignment: CDR1 MGHRA and CDR2 YSYEKL. CDR3 amino acids: CASSQEGSSGLYNEQFF. CDR3 coding DNA: TGCGCCAGCAGCCAGGAGGGTTCTAGCGGGCTTTACAATGAGCAGTTCTTC.

In this sample, this clonotype turned up a few times. J is TRBJ2-3 and V is TRBV24-1; TRBD1 matches 7 bases. V was pared by 10 bases and J by 3 bases, with 6 bases of the junction left unmatched. CDR3 length: 13 residues. Per the germline V gene, CDR1 is KGHDR and CDR2 is SFDVKD. The CDR3 DNA sequence: TGTGCCACTGCCCCAGGGGGAACAGATACGCAGTATTTT. It codes for CATAPGGTDTQYF.

This clonotype was detected many times. This rearrangement joins TRBV6-1 to TRBJ2-1; tentative D call: TRBD1 (7 bases). Germline CDR1 MNHNS, CDR2 SASEGT. V was cut by 8 bases and J by 2 bases, with 10 bases left in between. The CDR3 length is 13 residues. This CDR3 is CASRGTAYNEQFF. The DNA for the CDR3 is TGTGCCAGCCGGGGGACAGCCTACAATGAGCAGTTCTTC.

This clonotype has a count of ten or more. The chain is built from TRBV4-2 and TRBJ2-2, with 9 bases fitting TRBD2. The CDR3 covers 17 residues. Germline V gene data show CDR1 as LGHNA and CDR2 as YNFKEQ. V lost 1 base to trimming and J lost 4 bases; unmatched junction nucleotides: 7. The CDR3 region is CASSQGGLAGITGELFF. CDR3 DNA sequence: TGTGCCAGCAGCCAAGGCGGTCTAGCGGGAATCACCGGGGAGCTGTTTTTT.

This clonotype has just a few counts. The J gene is TRBJ1-4, the V gene TRBV20-1; D is unresolved. This CDR3 comprises 12 residues. CDR1 is DFQATT, CDR2 SNEGSKA, per germline (reference sequence). V was cut by 4 bases and J by 8 bases, with 11 bases left in between. In DNA form, the CDR3 reads TGCAGTGCTATCGGGGTAGAAGAAAAACTGTTTTTT. Translation gives CSAIGVEEKLFF.

The sample holds a few counts of this clonotype. The chain links TRBV6-5 to TRBJ2-5; the match to TRBD2 covers 8 bases. The V gene end was trimmed by 4 bases and the J gene end by 4 bases; junction bases not matched to a gene: 11. The CDR3 has 16 residues. Germline CDR1 MNHEY, CDR2 SVGAGI. CDR3 sequence: CASSLKAGAPPETQYF. DNA for the CDR3: TGTGCCAGCAGTTTGAAAGCGGGAGCCCCTCCAGAGACCCAGTACTTC.

This clonotype was seen a handful of times. This chain joins TRBV6-2 or TRBV6-3 and TRBJ1-4; no firm D call. The CDR3 runs to 15 residues. Germline values: CDR1 MNHEY, CDR2 SVGEGT. V was trimmed by 4 bases and J by 7 bases, leaving 16 bases between them. CDR3 amino acids: CASSSPRRVSEKLFF. The DNA for the CDR3 is TGTGCCAGCAGTTCGCCCAGGAGGGTTAGTGAAAAACTGTTTTTT.

This clonotype was observed a few times. The CDR3 here is CASSLSGGTHEQYF. The CDR3 DNA follows: TGCGCCAGCAGCCTTAGCGGTGGGACTCACGAGCAGTACTTC. The V call is TRBV5-1, the J call TRBJ2-7; perhaps TRBD2 as D (6 bases). The CDR3 is made up of 14 amino acids. Between the trimmed V and J ends, which lost 4 bases and 5 bases, there was a span of 16 bases. Germline V lookup: CDR1 SGHRS, CDR2 YFSETQ.

This clonotype was seen a handful of times. The V and J genes are TRBV7-6 and TRBJ2-7, with D perhaps matching TRBD1 (5 bases). Germline assignment: CDR1 SGHVS and CDR2 FNYEAQ. The CDR3 is 14 residues long. Deletions cut 5 bases from V and 3 bases from J, with 14 bases between. CDR3 coding DNA: TGTGCCAGCAGCCCCCCCGGACACCTCTACGAGCAGTACTTC. Its translation is CASSPPGHLYEQYF.

The chain recombines TRBV7-8 with TRBJ2-1; 7 positions match TRBD2. The CDR3 has 16 amino acids. V shed 5 bases, J shed 7 bases, and the junction held 14 bases outside the gene matches. CDR1 is SGHVS and CDR2 is FQNEAQ in the germline V gene. The CDR3 bases are TGTGCCAGCAGCCATACCGGGACTACCGAACCAAATGAGCAGTTCTTC. Its protein is CASSHTGTTEPNEQFF. The full variable domain, with the rest looked up from reference TRBV7-8 and TRBJ2-1, is GAGVSQSPRYKVAKRGQDVALRCDPISGHVSLFWYQQALGQGPEFLTYFQNEAQLDKSGLPSDRFFAERPEGSVSTLKIQRTQQEDSAVYLCASSHTGTTEPNEQFFGPGTRLTVL.

This clonotype was seen only a few times. The chain employs TRBV9 and TRBJ1-6; 11 bases match TRBD1. This CDR3 is built from 16 residues. Germline V gene lookup returns CDR1 SGDLS and CDR2 YYNGEE. V lost 0 bases, J lost 7 bases, and 3 bases stayed unmatched. Here the CDR3 reads CASSVAGTGGNSPLHF. DNA for the CDR3: TGTGCCAGCAGCGTAGCGGGGACAGGGGGGAATTCACCCCTCCACTTT.

This clonotype has only a few counts. V gene TRBV24-1 combines with J gene TRBJ2-1; D call uncertain. Per the germline V gene, CDR1 is KGHDR and CDR2 is SFDVKD. The ends were cut back, 5 bases at V and 3 bases at J, with 7 bases in the middle. The CDR3 runs to 13 residues. The CDR3 bases are TGTGCCACCAGTGTTGCAGGCTACAATGAGCAGTTCTTC. It encodes CATSVAGYNEQFF.

The genes are TRBV27 and TRBJ2-1; TRBD1 matches at 8 bases. The CDR3 is made up of 14 amino acids. J gave up 3 bases and V 5 bases, and 3 bases lay outside the gene matches. Germline V gene sequence: CDR1 MNHEY, CDR2 SMNVEV (reference sequence). CDR3 bases: TGTGCCAGCAGTGAGGGACAGGACTACAATGAGCAGTTCTTC. It translates to CASSEGQDYNEQFF.

This clonotype has just a few counts. The V gene is TRBV11-1, the J gene TRBJ2-1, with a weak D call TRBD1 (6 bases). The CDR3 is 12 amino acids. CDR1 and CDR2 (germline): SGHAT, FQDESV (reference sequence). The ends were cut back, 5 bases at V and 10 bases at J, with 12 bases in the middle. The CDR3 region has the DNA TGTGCCAGCAGCCAGCACAGGGACGAGCAGTTCTTC. Translating it yields CASSQHRDEQFF.

This clonotype was counted only a few times. This chain links TRBV12-3 or TRBV12-4 with TRBJ2-5; 9 bases line up with TRBD1. V lost 3 bases and J lost 5; bases outside the gene matches: 7. The CDR3 is 15 amino acids. Here the CDR3 DNA reads TGTGCCAGCAGTTTTGACAGGGGGTCGGTCGAGACCCAGTACTTC. It is translated as CASSFDRGSVETQYF.

This clonotype was found a few times. The chain combines TRBV6-2 or TRBV6-3 with TRBJ2-5; D gene ambiguous. From germline, CDR1 is MNHEY and CDR2 SVGEGT. V lost 11 bases and J 5 bases, leaving 15 bases between the germline ends. This CDR3 is built from 12 residues. CDR3 residues: CASQDLGETQYF. CDR3 coding DNA: TGTGCCTCTCAGGACCTTGGGGAGACCCAGTACTTC.

This clonotype has just a few counts. The gene calls are TRBV11-2 and TRBJ2-7, with 7 bases identical to TRBD1. Germline V lookup: CDR1 SGHAT, CDR2 FQNNGV. V was clipped by 2 bases and J by 4 bases; unmatched bases: 5. The CDR3 has 14 residues. In DNA, the CDR3 is TGTGCCAGCAGCTTATCGGACAGGTCTTACGAGCAGTACTTC. Protein product: CASSLSDRSYEQYF.

Many counts were recorded for this clonotype. The CDR3 DNA follows: TGTGCCAGCAGTTTGTCCGGGGATGAGCAGTTCTTC. Its translation: CASSLSGDEQFF. The chain joins TRBV12-3 or TRBV12-4 to TRBJ2-1; the D gene is possibly TRBD2 (5 bases). V was pared by 3 bases and J by 8 bases, with 8 bases between. The CDR3 spans 12 residues.

The table lists this clonotype with a few counts. This chain joins TRBV7-3 and TRBJ2-2; possibly TRBD2 for D (6 bases). CDR1 and CDR2 from the germline V gene are SGHTA and FQGTGA. V was trimmed by 5 bases and J by 6 bases, leaving 16 bases between them. The CDR3 spans 15 residues. The chain's CDR3 is CASSRTSGAAGELFF. The DNA for the CDR3 is TGTGCCAGCAGCCGGACCTCGGGAGCGGCCGGGGAGCTGTTTTTT.